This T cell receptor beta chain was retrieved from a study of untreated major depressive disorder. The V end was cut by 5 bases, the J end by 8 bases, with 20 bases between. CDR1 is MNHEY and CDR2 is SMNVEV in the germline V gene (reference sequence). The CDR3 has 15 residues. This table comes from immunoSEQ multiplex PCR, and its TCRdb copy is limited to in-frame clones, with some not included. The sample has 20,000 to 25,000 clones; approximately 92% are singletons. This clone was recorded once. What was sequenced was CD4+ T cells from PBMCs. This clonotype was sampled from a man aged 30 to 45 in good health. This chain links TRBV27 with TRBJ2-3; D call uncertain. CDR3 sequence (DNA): TGTGCCAGCAGTGTTACTACTTGGGCCCCAACTACGCAGTATTTT. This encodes CASSVTTWAPTTQYF.